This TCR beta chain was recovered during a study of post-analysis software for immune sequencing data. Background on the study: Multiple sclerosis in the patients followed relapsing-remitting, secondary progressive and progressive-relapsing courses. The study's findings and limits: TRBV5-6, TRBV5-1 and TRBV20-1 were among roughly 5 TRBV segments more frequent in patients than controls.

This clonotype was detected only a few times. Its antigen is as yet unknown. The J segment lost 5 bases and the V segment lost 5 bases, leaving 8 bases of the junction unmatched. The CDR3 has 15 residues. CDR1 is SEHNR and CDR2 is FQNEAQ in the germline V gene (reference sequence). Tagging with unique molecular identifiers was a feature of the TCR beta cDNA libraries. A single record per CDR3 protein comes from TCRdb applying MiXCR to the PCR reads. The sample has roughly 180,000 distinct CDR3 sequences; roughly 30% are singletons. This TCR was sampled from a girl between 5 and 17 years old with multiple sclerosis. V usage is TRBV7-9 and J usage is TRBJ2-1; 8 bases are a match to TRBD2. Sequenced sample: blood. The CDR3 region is CASSAPSGRNNEQFF. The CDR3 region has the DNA TGTGCCAGCAGCGCCCCTAGCGGGCGCAACAATGAGCAGTTCTTC.